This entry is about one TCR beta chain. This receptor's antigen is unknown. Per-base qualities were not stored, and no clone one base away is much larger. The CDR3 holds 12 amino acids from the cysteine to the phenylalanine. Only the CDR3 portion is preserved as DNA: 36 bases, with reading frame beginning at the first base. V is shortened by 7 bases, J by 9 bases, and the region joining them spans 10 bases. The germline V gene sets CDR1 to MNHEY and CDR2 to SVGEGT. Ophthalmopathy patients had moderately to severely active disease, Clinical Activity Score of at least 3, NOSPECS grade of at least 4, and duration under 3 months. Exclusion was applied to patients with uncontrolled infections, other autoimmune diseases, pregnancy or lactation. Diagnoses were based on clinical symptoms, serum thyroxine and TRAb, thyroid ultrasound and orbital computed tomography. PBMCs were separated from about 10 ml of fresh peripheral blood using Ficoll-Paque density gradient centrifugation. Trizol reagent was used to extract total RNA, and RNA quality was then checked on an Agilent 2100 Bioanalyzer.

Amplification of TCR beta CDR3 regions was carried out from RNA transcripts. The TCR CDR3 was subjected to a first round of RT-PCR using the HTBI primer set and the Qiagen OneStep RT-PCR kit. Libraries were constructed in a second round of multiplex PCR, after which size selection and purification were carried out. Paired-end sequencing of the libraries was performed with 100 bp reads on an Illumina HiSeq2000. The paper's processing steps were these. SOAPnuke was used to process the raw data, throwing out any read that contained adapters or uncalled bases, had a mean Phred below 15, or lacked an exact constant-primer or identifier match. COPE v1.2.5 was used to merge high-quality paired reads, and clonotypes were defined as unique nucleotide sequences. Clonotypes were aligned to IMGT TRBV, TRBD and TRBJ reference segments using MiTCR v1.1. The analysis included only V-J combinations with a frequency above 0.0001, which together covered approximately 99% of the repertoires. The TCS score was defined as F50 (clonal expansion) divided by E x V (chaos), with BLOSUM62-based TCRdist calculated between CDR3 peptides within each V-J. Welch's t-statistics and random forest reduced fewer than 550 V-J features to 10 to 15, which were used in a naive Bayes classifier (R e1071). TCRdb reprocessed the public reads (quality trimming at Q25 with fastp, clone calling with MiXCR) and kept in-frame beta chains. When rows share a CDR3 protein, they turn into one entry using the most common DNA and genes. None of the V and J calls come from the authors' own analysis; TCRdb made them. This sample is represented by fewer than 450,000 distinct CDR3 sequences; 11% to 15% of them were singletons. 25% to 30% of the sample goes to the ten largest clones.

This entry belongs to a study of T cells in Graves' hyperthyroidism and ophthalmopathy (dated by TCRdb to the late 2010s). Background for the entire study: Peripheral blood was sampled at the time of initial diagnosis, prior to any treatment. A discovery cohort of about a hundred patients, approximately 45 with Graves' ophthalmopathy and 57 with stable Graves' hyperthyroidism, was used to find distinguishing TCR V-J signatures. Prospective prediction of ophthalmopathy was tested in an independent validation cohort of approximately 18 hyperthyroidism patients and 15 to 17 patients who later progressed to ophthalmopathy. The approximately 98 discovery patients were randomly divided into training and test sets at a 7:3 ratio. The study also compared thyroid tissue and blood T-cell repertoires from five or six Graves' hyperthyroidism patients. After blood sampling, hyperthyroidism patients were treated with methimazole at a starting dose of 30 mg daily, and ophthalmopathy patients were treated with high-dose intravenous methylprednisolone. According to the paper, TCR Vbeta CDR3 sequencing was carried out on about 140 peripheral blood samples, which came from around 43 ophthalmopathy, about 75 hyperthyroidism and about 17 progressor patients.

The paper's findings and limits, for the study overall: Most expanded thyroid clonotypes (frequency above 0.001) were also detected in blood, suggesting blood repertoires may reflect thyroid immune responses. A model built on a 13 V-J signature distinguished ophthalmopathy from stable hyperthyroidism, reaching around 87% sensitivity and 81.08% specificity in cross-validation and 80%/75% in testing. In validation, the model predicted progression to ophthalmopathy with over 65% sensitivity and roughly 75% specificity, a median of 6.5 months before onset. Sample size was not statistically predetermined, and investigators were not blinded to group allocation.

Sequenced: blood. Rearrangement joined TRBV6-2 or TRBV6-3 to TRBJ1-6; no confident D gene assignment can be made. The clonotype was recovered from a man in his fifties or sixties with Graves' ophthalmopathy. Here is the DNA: TGTGCCAGCACCGAGGGTAGTTCACCCCTCCACTTT. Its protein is CASTEGSSPLHF.